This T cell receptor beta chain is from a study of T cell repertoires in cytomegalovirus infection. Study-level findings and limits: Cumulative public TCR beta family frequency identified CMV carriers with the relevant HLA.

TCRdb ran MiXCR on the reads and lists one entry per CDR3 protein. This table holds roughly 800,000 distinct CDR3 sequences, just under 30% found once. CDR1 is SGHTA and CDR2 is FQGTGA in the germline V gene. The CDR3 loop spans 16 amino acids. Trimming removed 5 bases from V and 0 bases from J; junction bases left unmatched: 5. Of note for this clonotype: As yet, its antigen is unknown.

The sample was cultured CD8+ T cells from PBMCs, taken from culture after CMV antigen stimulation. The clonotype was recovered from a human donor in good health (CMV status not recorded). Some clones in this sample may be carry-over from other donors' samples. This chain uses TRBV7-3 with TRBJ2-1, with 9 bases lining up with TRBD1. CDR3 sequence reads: CASSLGQGLSYNEQFF. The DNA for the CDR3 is TGTGCCAGCAGCCTCGGACAGGGGCTCTCCTACAATGAGCAGTTCTTC.